The 9 T cell receptor beta chains presented below share a single source sample, sequenced in a study of blood T cell repertoires in COVID-19. The repertoire was sequenced with immunoSEQ multiplex PCR; TCRdb's copy has only in-frame clones and lacks some. The data show approximately 68,000 clones, with around nine tenths seen just once and about an eighth held by the top ten. The sequenced material came from peripheral blood. These receptors originate from a woman aged 55-70 years with acute or convalescent COVID-19.

V gene TRBV27 combines with J gene TRBJ2-7, with 11 nucleotides matching TRBD2. The ends lost 4 bases at V and 0 bases at J; junction bases unmatched: 14. The CDR3 is 19 residues long. Germline V gene lookup returns CDR1 MNHEY and CDR2 SMNVEV (reference sequence). CDR3 region: CASSSVLRLAGNTSYEQYF. The CDR3 coding sequence is TGTGCCAGCAGTTCCGTCCTCCGACTAGCGGGGAATACCTCCTACGAGCAGTACTTC.

The chain couples TRBV28 to TRBJ2-7; 7 bases fit TRBD1. Germline V gene sequence: CDR1 MDHEN, CDR2 SYDVKM. After removal of 2 bases from V and 9 bases from J, the junction contained 7 bases not matched to a gene. The CDR3 consists of 13 residues. CDR3 in amino acids: CASSLIKGALQYF. In DNA form, the CDR3 reads TGTGCCAGCAGTTTAATTAAGGGGGCCTTGCAGTACTTC.

About this clone: Sequence at one end of the junction differs from germline and may be a read error. Other DNA sequences from this sample encode an identical CDR3 as well. CDR3 sequence (DNA): TGTGCCAGCAGCCTCCTACAAGAGACTCAGTACTTC. It codes for CASSLLQETQYF. The chain employs TRBV5-6 and TRBJ2-5; D is ambiguous. The CDR3 is 12 amino acids. Per germline, CDR1 SGHDT and CDR2 YYEEEE.

This clone was found a few times. The V and J genes are TRBV9 and TRBJ1-1; D perhaps matches TRBD1 (5 bases). V lost 3 bases and J 0 bases, leaving 6 bases between the germline ends. The CDR3 is 13 residues long. CDR1 SGDLS and CDR2 YYNGEE come from the germline V gene. CDR3 region: CASSGQLNTEAFF. The CDR3 DNA reads TGTGCCAGCAGCGGACAGCTGAACACTGAAGCTTTCTTT. The full variable domain, in which reference TRBV9 and TRBJ1-1 provide the parts outside the CDR3, is DSGVTQTPKHLITATGQRVTLRCSPRSGDLSVYWYQQSLDQGLQFLIQYYNGEERAKGNILERFSAQQFPDLHSELNLSSLELGDSALYFCASSGQLNTEAFFGQGTRLTVV.

The chain has TRBV29-1 and TRBJ1-5, with a tentative D call TRBD1 (5 bases). The germline V and J ends were trimmed by 4 bases and 6 bases, with 13 bases remaining between them. CDR1 is SQVTM and CDR2 is ANQGSEA in the germline V gene. CDR3 size: 13 residues. The CDR3 sequence is CSVGWQGGQPQHF. DNA of the CDR3: TGCAGCGTTGGGTGGCAGGGAGGTCAGCCCCAGCATTTT.

The gene calls are TRBV15 and TRBJ2-3; TRBD2 matches 8 bases. The V and J ends lost 1 base and 3 bases, in that order; junction bases with no gene match: 3. CDR3 size: 15 residues. Germline CDR1 reads LNHNV; CDR2 reads YYDKDF (reference sequence). CDR3: CATSRGGLETDTQYF. DNA for the CDR3: TGTGCCACCAGCAGAGGGGGACTAGAGACAGATACGCAGTATTTT.

The chain recombines TRBV24-1 with TRBJ1-1; possibly TRBD1 for D (5 bases). Germline V gene lookup returns CDR1 KGHDR and CDR2 SFDVKD. The CDR3 covers 15 residues. Trimming took 9 bases from V and 0 from J, leaving 16 bases between them. The CDR3 sequence is CATSGQGVVNTEAFF. DNA for the CDR3: TGTGCCACCTCAGGACAAGGGGTGGTGAACACTGAAGCTTTCTTT.

The chain recombines TRBV12-3 or TRBV12-4 with TRBJ2-7; 9 bases map to TRBD1. With V trimmed by 6 bases and J by 5 bases, 5 bases remained unmatched. There are 13 residues in the CDR3. The CDR3 loop reads CASRAWDRDEQYF. The CDR3 bases are TGTGCCAGCAGGGCTTGGGACAGGGACGAGCAGTACTTC.

The V gene is TRBV3-1 (or the pseudogene TRBV3-2), the J gene TRBJ2-1; TRBD2 aligns across 7 bases. V trimming: 3 bases; J trimming: 5 bases; junction bases outside the gene matches: 4. Germline CDR1 reads LGHDT; CDR2 reads YNNKEL (reference sequence). This CDR3 contains 14 residues. The CDR3 nucleotides read TGTGCCAGCAGCCATGGGGGGGAAAACAATGAGCAGTTCTTC. It yields the protein CASSHGGENNEQFF.